This T cell receptor (delta chain) was captured in a study of Vδ1+ human thymocytes (dated by TCRdb to 2017 to 2018). In the study overall: The study characterised mRNA-level TRG and TRD CDR3 repertoires of highly purified Vdelta1+ thymocytes from young children as a data resource. Validation of the multiplex-based CDR3 amplicon strategy against 5'RACE-based CDR3 amplicon generation methods had been performed previously.

Thymic samples were depleted of alphabeta T cells, then CD3+ TCRVdelta1+ TCRVdelta2- thymocytes were FACS-sorted. A purity of about 97% to 99.6% was achieved for sorted Vdelta1+ thymocytes. Thymic specimens were obtained from 8 paediatric patients, aged from about 5 days to 16 months, who were undergoing corrective cardiac surgery. After the thymic tissue was dispersed, mononuclear cells were isolated using a Histopaque-1077 density gradient. The staining antibodies were anti-TCRVdelta1 clone TS8.2, anti-TCRVdelta2 clone B6, anti-CD3 clone HIT3a and anti-TCRalphabeta clone IP26. Note on this clone: Its antigen is not yet known. No much larger clonotype is one base removed from it; base qualities were not supplied.

What the work shows at the level of the full study, not this receptor alone: Because no clustering by age or sex was seen, donors were not stratified by age or sex in the analyses. In contrast to oligoclonal peripheral blood repertoires, thymic TRG and TRD repertoires appeared to be highly polyclonal with Gaussian CDR3 length distributions. Despite high sort purity, about 22% of thymic TRD sequences were Vdelta2 (and few Vdelta3), unlike peripheral blood Vdelta1+ controls. Donors shared many TRG clonotypes (up to roughly 6.9x10^3), but TRD repertoires were essentially private, with at most 130 shared. Because unexpected Vdelta2 sequences could lead to misinterpretation of bulk repertoire data, the authors recommended using highly purified populations and single-cell validation.

RNA was isolated using the RNeasy mini kit, and reverse transcription was performed with Superscript III. CDR3 amplicons were produced by multiplex PCR using pooled V-gene forward primers and a constant-region reverse primer with Illumina adaptor overhangs. After gel purification, amplicons were indexed with Nextera index primers over roughly 8 extra PCR cycles and were then purified with AMPure XP beads. Sequencing of the libraries was done on an Illumina MiSeq using paired-end 250 bp reads, dual indexing and a 20% PhiX spike-in. In the paper's pipeline: FastQC was used to quality check the reads, while ea-utils fastq-join merged the TRG read pairs. Sequences were annotated with IMGT/HighV-QUEST, keeping only productive sequences with unambiguous V-gene assignment; clonotypes were defined by identical CDR3 sequence. VDJtools 1.1.1, tcR 2.2.3, Treemap and vegan Shannon diversity in R 3.4.4 were used for downstream analysis. TCRdb called clones afresh from the public reads with CATT; identical DNA rows were later merged. TCRdb, rather than the study authors, made the V and J calls. This sample is represented by about 75,000 delta-chain clones; around 35% of them were singletons. The ten largest make up about 0.24% of the sample.

From a lookup of the germline V gene, CDR1 and CDR2 are TSWWSYY and QGS. From V the trimming removes 2 bases and from J it removes 0 bases, while the gene matches leave 23 bases of the junction unaccounted for. Spanning cysteine to phenylalanine, the CDR3 consists of 22 amino acids. Only the CDR3 portion is preserved as DNA: 66 bases, with reading frame beginning at the first base. Sequencing was performed on Vdelta1+ gamma-delta thymocytes from the thymus. This specimen's cell subset or site label, interpreted: FACS-sorted CD3+ TCRalphabeta- TCRVdelta1+ TCRVdelta2- thymocytes. Recombination connected TRDV1 to TRDJ1; 8 middle bases align to TRDD2. This receptor was taken from a boy under three years old who had congenital heart surgery. Here the CDR3 is given as CALGERAFLRAPGGGHTDKLIF. The nucleotides read TGTGCTCTTGGGGAAAGGGCCTTCCTAAGGGCTCCGGGAGGCGGCCACACCGATAAACTCATCTTT.